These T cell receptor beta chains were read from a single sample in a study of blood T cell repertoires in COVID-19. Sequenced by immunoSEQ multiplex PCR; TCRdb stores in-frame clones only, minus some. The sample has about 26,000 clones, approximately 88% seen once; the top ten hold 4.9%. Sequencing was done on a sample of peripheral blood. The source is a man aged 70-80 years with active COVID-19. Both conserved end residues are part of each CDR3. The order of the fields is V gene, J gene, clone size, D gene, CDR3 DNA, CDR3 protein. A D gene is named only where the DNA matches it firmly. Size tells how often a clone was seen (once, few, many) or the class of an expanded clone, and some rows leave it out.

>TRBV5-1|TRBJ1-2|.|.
TGCGCCAGCAGCTCGGGGGTCATATACTATGGCTACACCTTC
CASSSGVIYYGYTF
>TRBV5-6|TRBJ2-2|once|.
TGTGCCAGCAGCTTGGTAGTCAGGGGGGTTTCGAACACCGGGGAGCTGTTTTTT
CASSLVVRGVSNTGELFF
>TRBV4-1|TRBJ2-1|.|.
TGCGCCAGCAGCCACCGAGCGATAGCGGAAGGGTACAATGAGCAGTTCTTC
CASSHRAIAEGYNEQFF
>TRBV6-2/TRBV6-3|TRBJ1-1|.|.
TGTGCCAGCAGCCTAGCCTTTGCTGAGGAACTCGCTTTCTTT
CASSLAFAEELAFF
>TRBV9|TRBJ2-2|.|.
TGTGCCAGCAGCGCTCTGACGGAACCTTATACCGGAGTGCTGTTTTTT
CASSALTEPYTGVLFF
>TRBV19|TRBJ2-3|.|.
TGTGCCAGTAGTATAGGTTCGGGTACAGATACGCAGTATTTT
CASSIGSGTDTQYF
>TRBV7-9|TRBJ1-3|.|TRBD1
TGTGCCAGCAGCTTAGCACGTCTTAAGGGGGCGGAAGGAAACACCATATATTTT
CASSLARLKGAEGNTIYF
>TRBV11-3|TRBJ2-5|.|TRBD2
TGTGCCAGCAGCACCGGACTAGCAGAGACCCAGTACTTC
CASSTGLAETQYF
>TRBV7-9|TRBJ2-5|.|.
TGTGCCAGCAGTCCTCGGGGGGCCCCGGGAGCCCAGTACTTC
CASSPRGAPGAQYF
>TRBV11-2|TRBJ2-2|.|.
TGTGCCAGCAGCCTATACGCGCGGGGCACCGGGGAGCTGTTTTTT
CASSLYARGTGELFF
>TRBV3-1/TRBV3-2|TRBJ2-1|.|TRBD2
TGTGCCAGCAGCCAAGATTCAGCGGGGGGCCACTACAATGAGCAGTTCTTC
CASSQDSAGGHYNEQFF
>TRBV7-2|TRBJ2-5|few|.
TGTGCCAGCAGCTTACAGGGGAGATTCCAAGAGACCCAGTACTTC
CASSLQGRFQETQYF
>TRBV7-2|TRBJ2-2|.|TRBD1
TGTGCCAGCAGGGGACAGTCCACCGGGGAGCTGTTTTTT
CASRGQSTGELFF
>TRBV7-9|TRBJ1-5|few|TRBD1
TGTGCCAGCAGCGAGGACAGGGTGAGTCAGCCCCAGCATTTT
CASSEDRVSQPQHF
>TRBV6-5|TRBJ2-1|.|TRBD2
TGTGCCAGCAGTTACTCAGCGGGGGGGGCCTACAATGAGCAGTTCTTC
CASSYSAGGAYNEQFF
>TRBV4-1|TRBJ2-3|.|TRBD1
TGCGCCAGCAGCCACCCCCGGGACAGAGACACAGATACGCAGTATTTT
CASSHPRDRDTDTQYF
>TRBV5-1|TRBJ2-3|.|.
TGCGCCAGCAGCATAGGACAGCGCACAGATACGCAGTATTTT
CASSIGQRTDTQYF
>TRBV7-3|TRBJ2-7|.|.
TGTGCCAGCAGCTCGGAAGGGAGCTCCTACGAGCAGTACTTC
CASSSEGSSYEQYF
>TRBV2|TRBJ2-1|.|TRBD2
TGTGCCAGGGAGCGGGGGGGAGGCAATGAGCAGTTCTTC
CARERGGGNEQFF
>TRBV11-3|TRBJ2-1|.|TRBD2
TGTGCCAGCAGCTTTCCTAGCGGGGGGGTGGATGAGCAGTTCTTC
CASSFPSGGVDEQFF
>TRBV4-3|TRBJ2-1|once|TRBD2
TGCGCCAGCAGCCAAGATAGGGCTAGCGGGCCTTACAATGAGCAGTTCTTC
CASSQDRASGPYNEQFF
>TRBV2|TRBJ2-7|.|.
TGTGCCAGCAGCCCCCGGGGTCCGAACTACGAGCAGTACTTC
CASSPRGPNYEQYF
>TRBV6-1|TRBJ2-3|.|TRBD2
TGTGCCAGCAGTGAAGCCACTAGCGGGGGCACAGATACGCAGTATTTT
CASSEATSGGTDTQYF
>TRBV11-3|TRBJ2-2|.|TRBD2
TGTGCCAGCAGCTTATACGGCGGGGGGCCTACAGGGGAGCTGTTTTTT
CASSLYGGGPTGELFF
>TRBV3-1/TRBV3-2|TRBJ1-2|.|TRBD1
TGTGCCAGCAGCCAAGGGGACAGGGGCCGTTATGGCTACACCTTC
CASSQGDRGRYGYTF
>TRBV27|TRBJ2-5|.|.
TGTGCCAGCAGTTTATCCACAGGACGGGTATCCCAAGAGACCCAGTACTTC
CASSLSTGRVSQETQYF